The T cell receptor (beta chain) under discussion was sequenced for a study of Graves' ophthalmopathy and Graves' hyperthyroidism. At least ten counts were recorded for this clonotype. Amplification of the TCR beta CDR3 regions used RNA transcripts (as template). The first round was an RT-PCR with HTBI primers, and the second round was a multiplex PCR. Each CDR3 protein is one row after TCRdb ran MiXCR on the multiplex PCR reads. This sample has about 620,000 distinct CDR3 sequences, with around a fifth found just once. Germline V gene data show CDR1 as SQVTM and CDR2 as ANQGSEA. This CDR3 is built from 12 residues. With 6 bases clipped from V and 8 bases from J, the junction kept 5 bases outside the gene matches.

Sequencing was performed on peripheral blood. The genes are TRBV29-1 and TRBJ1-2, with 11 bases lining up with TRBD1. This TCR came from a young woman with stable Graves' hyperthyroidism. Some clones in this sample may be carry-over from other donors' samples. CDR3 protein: CSVGTGGYGYTF. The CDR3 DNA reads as TGCAGCGTCGGGACAGGGGGTTACGGCTACACCTTC.